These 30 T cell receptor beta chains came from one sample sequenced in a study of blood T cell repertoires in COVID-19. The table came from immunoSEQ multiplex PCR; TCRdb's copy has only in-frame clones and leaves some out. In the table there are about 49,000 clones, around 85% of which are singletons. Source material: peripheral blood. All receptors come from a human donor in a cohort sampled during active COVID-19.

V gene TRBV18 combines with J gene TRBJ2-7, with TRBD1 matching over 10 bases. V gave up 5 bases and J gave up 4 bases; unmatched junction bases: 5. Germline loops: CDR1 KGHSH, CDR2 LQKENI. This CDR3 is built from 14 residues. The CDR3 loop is CASSSGTGAYEQYF. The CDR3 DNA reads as TGTGCCAGCTCATCCGGGACAGGGGCGTACGAGCAGTACTTC.

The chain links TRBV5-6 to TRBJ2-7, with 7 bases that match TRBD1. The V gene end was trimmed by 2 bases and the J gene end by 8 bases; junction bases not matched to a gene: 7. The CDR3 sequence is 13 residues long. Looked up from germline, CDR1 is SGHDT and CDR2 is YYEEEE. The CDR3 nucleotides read TGTGCCAGCAGCTTACCCGGGACAGAAAAGCAGTACTTC. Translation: CASSLPGTEKQYF.

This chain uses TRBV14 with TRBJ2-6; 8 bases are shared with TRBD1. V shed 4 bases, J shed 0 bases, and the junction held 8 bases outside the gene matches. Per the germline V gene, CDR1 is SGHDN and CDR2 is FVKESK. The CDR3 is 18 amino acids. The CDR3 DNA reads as TGTGCCAGCAGCCCGGGACAGGACCTACTCTCTGGGGCCAACGTCCTGACTTTC. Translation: CASSPGQDLLSGANVLTF.

This CDR3 reads CASSEPYAGLDEQYF. The CDR3, as DNA: TGTGCCAGCAGTGAACCGTATGCGGGATTAGACGAGCAGTACTTC. The chain carries TRBV25-1 and TRBJ2-7; tentatively, D is TRBD2 (6 bases). Germline loops: CDR1 MGHDK, CDR2 SYGVNS. The V end lost 2 bases, the J end lost 5 bases, and 16 bases lay between the germline ends. There are 15 residues in the CDR3.

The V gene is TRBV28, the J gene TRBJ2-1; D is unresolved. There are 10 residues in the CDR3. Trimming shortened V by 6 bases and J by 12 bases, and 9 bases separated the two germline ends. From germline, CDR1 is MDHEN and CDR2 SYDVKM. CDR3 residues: CASSGLGQFF. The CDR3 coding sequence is TGTGCCAGCAGCGGGTTAGGGCAGTTCTTC.

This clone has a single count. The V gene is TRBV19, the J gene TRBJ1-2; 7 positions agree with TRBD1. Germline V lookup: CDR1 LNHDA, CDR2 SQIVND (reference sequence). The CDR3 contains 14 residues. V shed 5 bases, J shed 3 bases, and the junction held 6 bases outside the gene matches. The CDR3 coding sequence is TGTGCCAGTAGTCCCACCGGGACAGACTATGGCTACACCTTC. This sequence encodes CASSPTGTDYGYTF. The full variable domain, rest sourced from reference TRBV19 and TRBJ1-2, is DGGITQSPKYLFRKEGQNVTLSCEQNLNHDAMYWYRQDPGQGLRLIYYSQIVNDFQKGDIAEGYSVSREKKESFPLTVTSAQKNPTAFYLCASSPTGTDYGYTFGSGTRLTVV.

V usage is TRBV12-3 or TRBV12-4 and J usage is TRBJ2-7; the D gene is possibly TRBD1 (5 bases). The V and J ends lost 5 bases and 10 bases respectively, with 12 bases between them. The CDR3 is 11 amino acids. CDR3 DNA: TGTGCCAGCAGTAAAGCAGGGAATCAGTACTTC. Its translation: CASSKAGNQYF.

The CDR3 region is CASSPTGGANVLTF. The CDR3 DNA is TGTGCCAGTAGTCCCACCGGTGGGGCCAACGTCCTGACTTTC. The rearrangement uses TRBV19 and TRBJ2-6; D is ambiguous. Germline CDR1 LNHDA, CDR2 SQIVND (reference sequence). V shed 5 bases and J shed 3 bases, with 8 bases lying between them. This CDR3 region has 14 residues.

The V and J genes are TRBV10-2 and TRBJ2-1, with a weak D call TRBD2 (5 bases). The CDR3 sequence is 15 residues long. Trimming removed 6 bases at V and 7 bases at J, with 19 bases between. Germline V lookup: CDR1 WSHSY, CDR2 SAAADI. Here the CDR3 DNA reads TGCGCCAGCAGGAGTGGGAGTCCCGTATTAAATGAGCAGTTCTTC. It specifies CASRSGSPVLNEQFF.

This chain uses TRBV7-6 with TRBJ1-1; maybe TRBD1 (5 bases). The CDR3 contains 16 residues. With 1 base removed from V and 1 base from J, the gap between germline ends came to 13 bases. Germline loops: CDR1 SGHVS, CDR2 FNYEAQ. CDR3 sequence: CASSLVPHGQNTEAFF. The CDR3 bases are TGTGCCAGCAGCTTAGTACCCCACGGACAGAACACTGAAGCTTTCTTT.

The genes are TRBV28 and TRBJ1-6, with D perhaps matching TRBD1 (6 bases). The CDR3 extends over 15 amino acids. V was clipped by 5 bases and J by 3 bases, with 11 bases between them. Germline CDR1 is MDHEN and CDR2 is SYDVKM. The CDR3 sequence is CASSVRQVYNSPLHF. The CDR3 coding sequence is TGTGCCAGCAGTGTGAGACAGGTCTATAATTCACCCCTCCACTTT.

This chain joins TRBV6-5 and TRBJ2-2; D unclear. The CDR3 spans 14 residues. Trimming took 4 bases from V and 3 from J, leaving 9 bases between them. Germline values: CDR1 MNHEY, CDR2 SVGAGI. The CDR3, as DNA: TGTGCCAGCAGTTCGGTAGAATACACCGGGGAGCTGTTTTTT. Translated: CASSSVEYTGELFF.

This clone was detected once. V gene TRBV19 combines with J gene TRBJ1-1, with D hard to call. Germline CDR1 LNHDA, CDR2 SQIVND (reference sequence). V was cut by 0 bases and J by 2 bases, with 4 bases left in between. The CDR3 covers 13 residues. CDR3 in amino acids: CASSIELNTEAFF. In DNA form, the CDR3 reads TGTGCCAGTAGTATAGAACTCAACACTGAAGCTTTCTTT.

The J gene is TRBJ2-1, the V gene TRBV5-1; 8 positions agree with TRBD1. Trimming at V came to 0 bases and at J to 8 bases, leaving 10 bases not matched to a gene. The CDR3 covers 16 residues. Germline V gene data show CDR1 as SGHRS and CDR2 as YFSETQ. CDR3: CASSLVPQGAIDEQFF. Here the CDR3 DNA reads TGCGCCAGCAGCTTGGTTCCGCAGGGGGCTATCGATGAGCAGTTCTTC.

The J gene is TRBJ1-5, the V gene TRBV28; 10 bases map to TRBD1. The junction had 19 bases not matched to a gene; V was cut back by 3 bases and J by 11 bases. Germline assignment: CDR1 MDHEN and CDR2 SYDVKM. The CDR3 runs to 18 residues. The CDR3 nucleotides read TGTGCCAGCAGTTTGGGTCCCGGGACAGGGGAGCGACCTCAAGCCCAGCATTTT. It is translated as CASSLGPGTGERPQAQHF.

The CDR3 loop is CASSPHRQPPNYGYTF. The CDR3 DNA is TGTGCCAGCAGTCCTCATCGACAGCCTCCTAACTATGGCTACACCTTC. The chain is built from TRBV27 and TRBJ1-2; the D gene is possibly TRBD1 (5 bases). CDR3 length equals 16 residues. Germline V gene lookup returns CDR1 MNHEY and CDR2 SMNVEV (reference sequence). V was pared by 5 bases and J by 0 bases, with 16 bases between.

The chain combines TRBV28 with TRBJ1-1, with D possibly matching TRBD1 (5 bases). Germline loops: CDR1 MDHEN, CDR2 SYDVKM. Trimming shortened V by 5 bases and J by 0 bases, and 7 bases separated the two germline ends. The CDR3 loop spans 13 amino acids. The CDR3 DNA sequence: TGTGCCAGCAGTGACAGCCTGAACACTGAAGCTTTCTTT. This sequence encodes CASSDSLNTEAFF.

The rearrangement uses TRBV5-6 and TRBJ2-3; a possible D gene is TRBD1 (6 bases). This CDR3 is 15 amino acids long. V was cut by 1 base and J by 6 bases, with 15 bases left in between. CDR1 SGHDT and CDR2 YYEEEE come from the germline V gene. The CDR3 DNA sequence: TGTGCCAGCAGCTTGAGGGCAGGGGTTTGGGATACGCAGTATTTT. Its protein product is CASSLRAGVWDTQYF.

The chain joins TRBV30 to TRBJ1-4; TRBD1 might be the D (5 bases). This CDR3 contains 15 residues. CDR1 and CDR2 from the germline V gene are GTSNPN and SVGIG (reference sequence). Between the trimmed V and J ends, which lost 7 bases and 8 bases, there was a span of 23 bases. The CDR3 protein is CASTGADPGGEKLFF. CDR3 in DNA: TGTGCCTCCACCGGGGCCGACCCGGGAGGGGAAAAACTGTTTTTT.

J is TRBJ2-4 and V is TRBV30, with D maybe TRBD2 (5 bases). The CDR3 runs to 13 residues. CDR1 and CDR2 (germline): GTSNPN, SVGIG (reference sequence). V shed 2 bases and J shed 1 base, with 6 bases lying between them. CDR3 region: CAWSRGAKNIQYF. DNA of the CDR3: TGTGCCTGGAGTCGAGGGGCCAAAAACATTCAGTACTTC.

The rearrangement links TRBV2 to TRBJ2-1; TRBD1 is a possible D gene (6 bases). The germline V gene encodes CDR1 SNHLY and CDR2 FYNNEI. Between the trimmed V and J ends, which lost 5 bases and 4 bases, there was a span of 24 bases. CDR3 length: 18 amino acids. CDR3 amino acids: CASSSPRADQGPYNEQFF. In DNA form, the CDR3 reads TGTGCCAGCAGTTCCCCCAGAGCGGATCAGGGGCCATACAATGAGCAGTTCTTC.

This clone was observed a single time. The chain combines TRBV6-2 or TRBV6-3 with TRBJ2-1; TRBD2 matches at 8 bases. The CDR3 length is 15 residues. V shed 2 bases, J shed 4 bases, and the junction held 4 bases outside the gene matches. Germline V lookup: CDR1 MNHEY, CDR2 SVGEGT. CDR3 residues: CASSYPGTSYNEQFF. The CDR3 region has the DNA TGTGCCAGCAGTTACCCCGGGACTAGTTACAATGAGCAGTTCTTC.

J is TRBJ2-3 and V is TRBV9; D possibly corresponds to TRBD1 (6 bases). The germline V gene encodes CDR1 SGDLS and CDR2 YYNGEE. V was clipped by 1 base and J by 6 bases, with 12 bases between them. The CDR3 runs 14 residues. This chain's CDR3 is CASSVQGPSDTQYF. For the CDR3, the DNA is TGTGCCAGCAGCGTACAGGGGCCGTCGGATACGCAGTATTTT.

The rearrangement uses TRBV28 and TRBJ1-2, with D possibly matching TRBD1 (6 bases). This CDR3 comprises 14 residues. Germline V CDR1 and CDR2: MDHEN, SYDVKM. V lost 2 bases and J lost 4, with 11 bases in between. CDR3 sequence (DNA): TGTGCCAGCAGTTTACAAACAGGGACCTATGGCTACACCTTC. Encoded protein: CASSLQTGTYGYTF.

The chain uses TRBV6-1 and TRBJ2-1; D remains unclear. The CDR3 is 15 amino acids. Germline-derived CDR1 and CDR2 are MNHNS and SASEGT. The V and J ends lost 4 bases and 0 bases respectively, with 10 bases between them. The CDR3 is CASSVAESSYNEQFF. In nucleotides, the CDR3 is TGTGCCAGCAGTGTAGCCGAGAGCTCCTACAATGAGCAGTTCTTC.

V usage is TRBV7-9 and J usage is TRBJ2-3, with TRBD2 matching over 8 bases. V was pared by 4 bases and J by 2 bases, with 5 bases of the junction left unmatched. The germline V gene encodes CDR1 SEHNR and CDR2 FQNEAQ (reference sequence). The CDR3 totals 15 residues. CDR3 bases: TGTGCCAGCAGCTACGTTAGCGGGAACACAGATACGCAGTATTTT. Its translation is CASSYVSGNTDTQYF.

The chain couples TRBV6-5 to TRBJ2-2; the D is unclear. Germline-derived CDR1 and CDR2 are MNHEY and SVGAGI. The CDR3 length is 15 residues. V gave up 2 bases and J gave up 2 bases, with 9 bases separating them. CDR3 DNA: TGTGCCAGCAGTTACGGAGTGGCCAACACCGGGGAGCTGTTTTTT. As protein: CASSYGVANTGELFF.

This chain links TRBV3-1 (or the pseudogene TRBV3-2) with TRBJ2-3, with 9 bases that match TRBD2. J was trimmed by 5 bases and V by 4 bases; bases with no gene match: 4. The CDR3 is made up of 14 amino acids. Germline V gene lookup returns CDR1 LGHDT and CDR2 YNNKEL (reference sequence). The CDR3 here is CASSRGGVVDTQYF. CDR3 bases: TGTGCCAGCAGCCGCGGGGGGGTCGTAGATACGCAGTATTTT.

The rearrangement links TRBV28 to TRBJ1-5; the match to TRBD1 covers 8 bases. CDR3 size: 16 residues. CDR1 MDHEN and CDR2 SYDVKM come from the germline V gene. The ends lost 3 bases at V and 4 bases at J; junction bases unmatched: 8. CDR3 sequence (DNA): TGTGCCAGCAGTTTCGGGGACAGGACCCTGAATCAGCCCCAGCATTTT. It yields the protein CASSFGDRTLNQPQHF.

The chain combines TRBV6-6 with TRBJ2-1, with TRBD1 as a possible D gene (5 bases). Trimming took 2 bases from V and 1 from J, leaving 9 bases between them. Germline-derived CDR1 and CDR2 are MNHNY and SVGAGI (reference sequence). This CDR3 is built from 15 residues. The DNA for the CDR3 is TGTGCCAGCAGTTACCTCCAGGGATCCTACAATGAGCAGTTCTTC. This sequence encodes CASSYLQGSYNEQFF.